This is a list of T cell receptor beta chains from one sample in a study of molecular identifiers for immune sequencing clone quantification. TCRdb re-derived calls from the PCR reads in MiXCR, one entry per CDR3 protein. The sample has 300,000 to 400,000 distinct CDR3 sequences; over 20% are singletons. What was sequenced was naive CD8+ T cells from blood, with Jurkat cell RNA spiked in. The source of these receptors is a human donor in good health. Some libraries in this study had Jurkat cell RNA spiked in. Each CDR3 is given with its conserved first and last residue. Each record gives: V gene, J gene, CDR3 protein.

V gene: TRBV7-9; J gene: TRBJ2-3; CDR3 protein: CASSLAGQGLGDTQYF
V gene: TRBV25-1; J gene: TRBJ2-1; CDR3 protein: CASSEWEWYNEQFF
V gene: TRBV18; J gene: TRBJ2-1; CDR3 protein: CARSPPTAPPEQFF
V gene: TRBV20-1; J gene: TRBJ2-3; CDR3 protein: CSAGPDRGRRGEDGTDTQYF
V gene: TRBV12-3/TRBV12-4; J gene: TRBJ1-2; CDR3 protein: CASSLVETGNYGYTF
V gene: TRBV3-1; J gene: TRBJ1-1; CDR3 protein: CASSQVPWASEALF
V gene: TRBV4-3; J gene: TRBJ2-3; CDR3 protein: CASSQDYLRGTDTQYF
V gene: TRBV6-1; J gene: TRBJ2-3; CDR3 protein: CASGRTSGSTDTQYF
V gene: TRBV20-1; J gene: TRBJ2-7; CDR3 protein: CSARDRTGSYEQYF
V gene: TRBV5-1; J gene: TRBJ2-3; CDR3 protein: CASRQEPGNTDTQYF
V gene: TRBV12-3/TRBV12-4; J gene: TRBJ2-7; CDR3 protein: CASSQGVSYEQYF
V gene: TRBV20-1; J gene: TRBJ2-7; CDR3 protein: CSARVTGLPHEQYF
V gene: TRBV10-3; J gene: TRBJ2-3; CDR3 protein: CAISEITSDGTDTQYF
V gene: TRBV7-9; J gene: TRBJ2-3; CDR3 protein: CASSFLAGATDTQYF
V gene: TRBV11-3; J gene: TRBJ2-3; CDR3 protein: CARSRGETSTDTQYF
V gene: TRBV20-1; J gene: TRBJ2-7; CDR3 protein: CSAETSEIDYEQYF
V gene: TRBV5-1; J gene: TRBJ2-5; CDR3 protein: CASSLDSYQETQYF
V gene: TRBV12-5; J gene: TRBJ2-7; CDR3 protein: CASGPGLAYEQYF
V gene: TRBV6-1; J gene: TRBJ2-5; CDR3 protein: CASSELIMTIEETQYF
V gene: TRBV30; J gene: TRBJ1-1; CDR3 protein: CAWSTYMNTEAFF
V gene: TRBV3-1; J gene: TRBJ2-1; CDR3 protein: CASSQHLAELYNEQFF
V gene: TRBV28; J gene: TRBJ2-5; CDR3 protein: CASSLREGRKTQCF
V gene: TRBV6-5; J gene: TRBJ2-7; CDR3 protein: CASSPDYNYEQYF
V gene: TRBV5-6; J gene: TRBJ2-7; CDR3 protein: CASSLWAGGEQYF
V gene: TRBV4-1; J gene: TRBJ2-2; CDR3 protein: CASRGQGEIANTGELFF
V gene: TRBV7-6; J gene: TRBJ1-5; CDR3 protein: CASSWAEGGQPQHF
V gene: TRBV4-2; J gene: TRBJ2-7; CDR3 protein: CASSQAIPAGGSSYEQYF
V gene: TRBV11-2; J gene: TRBJ2-1; CDR3 protein: CASSYRRGESSYNEQFF
V gene: TRBV7-9; J gene: TRBJ1-4; CDR3 protein: CASSSDNVELFF
V gene: TRBV7-9; J gene: TRBJ1-1; CDR3 protein: CASSSTPRGYTEAFF
V gene: TRBV7-9; J gene: TRBJ2-5; CDR3 protein: CACSINSRETQYF
V gene: TRBV7-9; J gene: TRBJ2-5; CDR3 protein: CASSGAAQETQYF
V gene: TRBV4-1; J gene: TRBJ1-1; CDR3 protein: CASSQGEGPTEAFF
V gene: TRBV27; J gene: TRBJ2-7; CDR3 protein: CASSPGTVGLEQYF
V gene: TRBV5-1; J gene: TRBJ2-5; CDR3 protein: CASREEWGQETQYF
V gene: TRBV14; J gene: TRBJ2-3; CDR3 protein: CASSQGPPSPTDTQYF
V gene: TRBV28; J gene: TRBJ2-1; CDR3 protein: CASLPTGLSSNEQFF
V gene: TRBV29-1; J gene: TRBJ1-1; CDR3 protein: CSVELLGTGLNTEAFF
V gene: TRBV13; J gene: TRBJ2-3; CDR3 protein: CASSLGIEGATDTQYF
V gene: TRBV13; J gene: TRBJ1-3; CDR3 protein: CASSAGLSSGNTIYF
V gene: TRBV20-1; J gene: TRBJ2-7; CDR3 protein: CSAREQGAAVYEQYF
V gene: TRBV20-1; J gene: TRBJ2-4; CDR3 protein: CSAPRQARSGIQYF
V gene: TRBV7-9; J gene: TRBJ1-1; CDR3 protein: CASSPPLNTEAFF
V gene: TRBV29-1; J gene: TRBJ1-2; CDR3 protein: CSVVTNGYTF
V gene: TRBV7-9; J gene: TRBJ2-5; CDR3 protein: CASSNRDSQETQYF
V gene: TRBV24-1; J gene: TRBJ2-1; CDR3 protein: CATSDLQGGTFDEQFF
V gene: TRBV4-1; J gene: TRBJ2-2; CDR3 protein: CASSQDGGGTGANTGELFF
V gene: TRBV19; J gene: TRBJ2-4; CDR3 protein: CASRSSGQEKYF
V gene: TRBV4-3; J gene: TRBJ2-3; CDR3 protein: CASSPMGARPTDTQYF
V gene: TRBV29-1; J gene: TRBJ1-2; CDR3 protein: CSGGQVNYGYTF
V gene: TRBV11-2; J gene: TRBJ2-5; CDR3 protein: CASSPPSRETQYF
V gene: TRBV5-3; J gene: TRBJ2-7; CDR3 protein: CASSLGAGPPGGQCF
V gene: TRBV12-3/TRBV12-4; J gene: TRBJ2-7; CDR3 protein: CASSLGGPTGIYEQYF
V gene: TRBV7-9; J gene: TRBJ2-3; CDR3 protein: CASSTGTSGYADTQYF
V gene: TRBV29-1; J gene: TRBJ2-3; CDR3 protein: CSVEWEEGGTDTQYF